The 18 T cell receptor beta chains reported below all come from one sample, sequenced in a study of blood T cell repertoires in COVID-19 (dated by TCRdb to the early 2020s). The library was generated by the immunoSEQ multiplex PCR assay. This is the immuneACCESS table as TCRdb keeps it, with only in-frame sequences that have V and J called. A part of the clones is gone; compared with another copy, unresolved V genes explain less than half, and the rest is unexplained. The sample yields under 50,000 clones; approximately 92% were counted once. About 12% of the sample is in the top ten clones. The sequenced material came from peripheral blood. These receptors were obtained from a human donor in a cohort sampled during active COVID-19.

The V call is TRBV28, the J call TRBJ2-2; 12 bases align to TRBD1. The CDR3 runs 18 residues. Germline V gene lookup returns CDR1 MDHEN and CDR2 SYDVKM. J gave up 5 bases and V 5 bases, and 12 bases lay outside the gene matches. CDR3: CASSPPWGQGARTGELFF. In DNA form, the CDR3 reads TGTGCCAGCAGTCCCCCTTGGGGACAGGGGGCTCGAACCGGGGAGCTGTTTTTT.

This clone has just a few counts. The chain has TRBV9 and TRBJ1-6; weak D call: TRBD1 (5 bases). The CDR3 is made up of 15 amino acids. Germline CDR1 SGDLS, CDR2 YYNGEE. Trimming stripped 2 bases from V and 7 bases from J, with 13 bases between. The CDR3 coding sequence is TGTGCCAGCAGCGTGGCGGTCAGGGTCAATTCACCCCTCCACTTT. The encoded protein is CASSVAVRVNSPLHF.

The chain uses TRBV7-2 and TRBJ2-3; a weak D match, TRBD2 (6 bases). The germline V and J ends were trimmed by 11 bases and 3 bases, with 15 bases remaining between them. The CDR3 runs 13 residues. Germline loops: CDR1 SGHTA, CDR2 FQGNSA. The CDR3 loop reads CASGGAWTDTQYF. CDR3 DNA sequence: TGTGCCTCCGGCGGGGCCTGGACAGATACGCAGTATTTT.

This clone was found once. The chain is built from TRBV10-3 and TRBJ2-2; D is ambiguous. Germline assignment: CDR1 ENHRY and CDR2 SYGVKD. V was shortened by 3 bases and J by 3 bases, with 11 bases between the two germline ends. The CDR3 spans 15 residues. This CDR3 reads CAISESVGYTGELFF. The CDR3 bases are TGTGCCATCAGTGAATCTGTGGGCTACACCGGGGAGCTGTTTTTT.

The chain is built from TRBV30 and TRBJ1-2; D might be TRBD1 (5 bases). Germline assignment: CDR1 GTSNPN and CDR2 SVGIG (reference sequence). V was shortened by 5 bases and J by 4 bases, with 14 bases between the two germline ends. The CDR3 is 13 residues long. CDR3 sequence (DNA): TGTGCCTGGTTTGGGGGGGGTCCCTATGGCTACACCTTC. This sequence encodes CAWFGGGPYGYTF.

The CDR3 sequence is CASSLRYRSYEQYF. The DNA for the CDR3 is TGTGCCAGCAGCTTGCGCTACCGCTCCTACGAGCAGTACTTC. This rearrangement joins TRBV5-6 to TRBJ2-7, with D unclear. CDR3 length: 14 amino acids. Germline lookup yields CDR1 SGHDT and CDR2 YYEEEE. Between the trimmed V and J ends, which lost 1 base and 0 bases, there was a span of 8 bases.

The CDR3 coding sequence is TGTGCCATCAGGGCGGGACAGGGAGCGAATGAGCAGTTCTTC. This encodes CAIRAGQGANEQFF. This chain joins TRBV10-3 and TRBJ2-1; 9 nucleotides match TRBD1. Unmatched junction bases numbered 7, after V lost 6 bases and J lost 7 bases. The V gene's germline CDR1 is ENHRY and CDR2 SYGVKD. The CDR3 has 14 amino acids.

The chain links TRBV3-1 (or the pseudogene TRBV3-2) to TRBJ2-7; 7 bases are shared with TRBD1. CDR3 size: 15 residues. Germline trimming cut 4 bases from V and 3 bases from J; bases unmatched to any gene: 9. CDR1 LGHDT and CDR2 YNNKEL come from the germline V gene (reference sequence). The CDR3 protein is CASSPGYRGSYEQYF. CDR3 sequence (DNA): TGTGCCAGCAGCCCAGGCTACAGGGGAAGCTACGAGCAGTACTTC.

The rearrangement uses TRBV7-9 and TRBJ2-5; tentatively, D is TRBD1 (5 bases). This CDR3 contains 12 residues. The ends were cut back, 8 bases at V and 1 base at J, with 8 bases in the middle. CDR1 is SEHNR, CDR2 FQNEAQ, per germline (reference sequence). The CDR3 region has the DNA TGTGCCAGCGACAGACGCCAAGAGACCCAGTACTTC. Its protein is CASDRRQETQYF.

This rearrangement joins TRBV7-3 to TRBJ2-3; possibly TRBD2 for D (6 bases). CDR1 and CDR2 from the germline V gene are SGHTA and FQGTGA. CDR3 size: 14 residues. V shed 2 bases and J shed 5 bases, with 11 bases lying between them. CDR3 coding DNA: TGTGCCAGCAGCTTACGTCCGGGGGAAGATACGCAGTATTTT. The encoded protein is CASSLRPGEDTQYF. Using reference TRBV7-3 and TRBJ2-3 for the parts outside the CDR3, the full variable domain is GAGVSQTPSNKVTEKGKYVELRCDPISGHTALYWYRQSLGQGPEFLIYFQGTGAADDSGLPNDRFFAVRPEGSVSTLKIQRTERGDSAVYLCASSLRPGEDTQYFGPGTRLTVL.

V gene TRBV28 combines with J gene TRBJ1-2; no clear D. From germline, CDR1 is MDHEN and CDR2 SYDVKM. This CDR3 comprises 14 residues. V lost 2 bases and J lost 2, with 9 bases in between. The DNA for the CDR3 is TGTGCCAGCAGTTTAGGTGCGATGAACTATGGCTACACCTTC. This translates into CASSLGAMNYGYTF.

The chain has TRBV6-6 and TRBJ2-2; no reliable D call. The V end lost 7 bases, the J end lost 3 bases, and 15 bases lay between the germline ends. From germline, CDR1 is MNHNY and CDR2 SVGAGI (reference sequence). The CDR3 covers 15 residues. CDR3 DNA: TGTGCCAGCACCGAAGCCTATCTTTACACCGGGGAGCTGTTTTTT. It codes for CASTEAYLYTGELFF.

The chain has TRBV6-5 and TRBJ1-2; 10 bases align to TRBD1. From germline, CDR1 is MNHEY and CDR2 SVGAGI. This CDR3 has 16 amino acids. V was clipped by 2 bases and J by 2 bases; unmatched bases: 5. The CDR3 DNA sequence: TGTGCCAGCAGTTACGGAGCGGGACAGGGGAACTATGGCTACACCTTC. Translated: CASSYGAGQGNYGYTF.

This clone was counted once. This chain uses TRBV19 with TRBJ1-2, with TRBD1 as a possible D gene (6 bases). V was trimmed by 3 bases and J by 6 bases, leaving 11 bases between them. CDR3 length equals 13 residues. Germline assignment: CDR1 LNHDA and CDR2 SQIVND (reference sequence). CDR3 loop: CASSINRADGYTF. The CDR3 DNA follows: TGTGCCAGTAGTATCAACAGGGCAGATGGCTACACCTTC.

The CDR3 spells CASSLRTSTDTQYF. CDR3 in DNA: TGTGCCAGCAGCTTACGAACTAGCACAGATACGCAGTATTTT. This chain links TRBV11-1 with TRBJ2-3; no clear D. Germline assignment: CDR1 SGHAT and CDR2 FQDESV (reference sequence). V was trimmed by 2 bases and J by 0 bases, leaving 6 bases between them. The CDR3 loop spans 14 amino acids.

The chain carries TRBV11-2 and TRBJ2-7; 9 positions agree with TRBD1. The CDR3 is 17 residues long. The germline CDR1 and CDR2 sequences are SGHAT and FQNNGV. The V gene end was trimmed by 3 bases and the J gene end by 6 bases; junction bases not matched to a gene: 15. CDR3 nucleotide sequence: TGTGCCAGCAGCTTGATGGGTTTTCGGGACAGGGTAGCCGAGCAGTACTTC. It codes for CASSLMGFRDRVAEQYF.

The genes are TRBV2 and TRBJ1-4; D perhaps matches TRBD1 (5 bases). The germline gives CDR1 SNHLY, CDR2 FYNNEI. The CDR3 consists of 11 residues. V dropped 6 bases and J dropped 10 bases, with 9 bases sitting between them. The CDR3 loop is CASSLGGKLFF. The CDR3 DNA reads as TGTGCCAGCAGCCTGGGGGGAAAACTGTTTTTT.

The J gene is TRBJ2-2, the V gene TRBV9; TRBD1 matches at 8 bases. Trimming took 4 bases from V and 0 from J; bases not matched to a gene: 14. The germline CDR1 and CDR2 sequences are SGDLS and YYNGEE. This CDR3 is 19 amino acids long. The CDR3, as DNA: TGTGCCAGCAGCAAACGAGGCAGGGGGCAATCCGCGAACACCGGGGAGCTGTTTTTT. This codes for CASSKRGRGQSANTGELFF.